Shown below are 2 T cell receptor beta chains from a single sample sequenced in a study of T cells in Graves' hyperthyroidism and ophthalmopathy. Researchers amplified the TCR beta CDR3 regions from RNA transcripts. The TCR CDR3 first-round RT-PCR relied on the HTBI primer set. A single record per CDR3 protein comes from TCRdb applying MiXCR to the multiplex PCR reads. The data show roughly 350,000 distinct CDR3 sequences, with around 13% seen just once and less than 20% held by the top ten. The sample comprised blood. These TCRs come from a woman aged 25 to 39 with Graves' ophthalmopathy.

The chain links TRBV6-1 to TRBJ2-2, with a possible D match to TRBD2 (7 bases). This CDR3 is 17 amino acids long. CDR1 and CDR2 from the germline V gene are MNHNS and SASEGT. Trimming removed 6 bases at V and 3 bases at J, with 20 bases between. The CDR3 region is CASRTHLGGADTGELFF. CDR3 sequence (DNA): TGTGCCAGCAGAACCCACCTGGGGGGGGCGGACACCGGGGAGCTGTTTTTT.

The chain links TRBV14 to TRBJ2-7; 7 bases match TRBD1. This CDR3 has 14 residues. V dropped 1 base and J dropped 5; count of bases not matched to a gene: 5. Germline values: CDR1 SGHDN, CDR2 FVKESK. CDR3 DNA sequence: TGTGCCAGCAGCCAAGCCGGGACAGTGAACGAGCAGTACTTC. Translated, it gives CASSQAGTVNEQYF.